This entry concerns a single T cell receptor beta chain. Its target is unknown. 60 Vbeta and 13 Jbeta primers were used in PCR. The protocol was immunoSEQ multiplex PCR, while the TCRdb copy is restricted to in-frame clones and leaves out a portion. This sample has more than 95,000 clones, with around three quarters found just once. Germline trimming cut 4 bases from V and 3 bases from J; bases unmatched to any gene: 14. The CDR3 sequence is 18 residues long. The germline V gene has CDR1 SEHNR and CDR2 FQNEAQ (reference sequence). The sample originates from a study of cytomegalovirus exposure and HLA in healthy donors. The study's findings and limits: Three CMV-associated chains were confirmed in vitro to be specific for CMV antigens. According to a later analysis, donors in an Asian-associated ancestry cluster reportedly had fewer N-insertions than the roughly 670-donor mean. Beyond CMV serostatus, there was no information to go on about immune exposure.

The sequenced material came from PBMCs. This receptor was identified in a man aged 35-49 years in good health and CMV-seronegative. This chain joins TRBV7-9 and TRBJ1-2; 10 positions agree with TRBD1. The CDR3 spells CASSSGRDRGDRDYGYTF. CDR3 in DNA: TGTGCCAGCAGCTCCGGCCGGGACAGGGGAGATCGGGACTATGGCTACACCTTC. Combining the CDR3 with reference TRBV7-9 and TRBJ1-2 gives the whole variable domain DTGVSQNPRHKITKRGQNVTFRCDPISEHNRLYWYRQTLGQGPEFLTYFQNEAQLEKSRLLSDRFSAERPKGSFSTLEIQRTEQGDSAMYLCASSSGRDRGDRDYGYTFGSGTRLTVV.